Listed below are T cell receptor beta chains from one sample, sequenced in a study of T cells after yellow fever vaccination. TCRdb redid the calling of the 5' RACE reads with MiXCR, one entry per CDR3 protein. The sample carries 140,000 to 150,000 distinct CDR3 sequences, 6.6% recorded once. The material was CD4+ T cells sorted from PBMCs, obtained 10 days after the yellow fever booster vaccination. Receptors originate from a young man who received the YFV17D yellow fever vaccine. Each CDR3 is given with its conserved first and last residue. The D gene is left open where the match is weak. The size entry is marked missing in some rows and otherwise reads once, few, many or a size class.

V gene: TRBV4-2
J gene: TRBJ1-1
D gene: .
clone size: many
CDR3 DNA: TGTGCCAGCAGCCAAGTAGTGGGCACTGAAGCTTTCTTT
CDR3 protein: CASSQVVGTEAFF

V gene: TRBV20-1
J gene: TRBJ2-1
D gene: TRBD2
clone size: many
CDR3 DNA: TGCAGTGCCCTCGATGGGACTAGCGGGAGGTTTGGTGAGCAGTTCTTC
CDR3 protein: CSALDGTSGRFGEQFF

V gene: TRBV10-3
J gene: TRBJ2-4
D gene: .
clone size: many
CDR3 DNA: TGTGCCATCAGTGAGTCCACGCTAGCCAAAAACATTCAGTACTTC
CDR3 protein: CAISESTLAKNIQYF

V gene: TRBV7-2
J gene: TRBJ2-7
D gene: .
clone size: many
CDR3 DNA: TGTGCCAGCAGCAGCACAACCTACGAGCAGTACTTC
CDR3 protein: CASSSTTYEQYF

V gene: TRBV7-2
J gene: TRBJ2-1
D gene: TRBD2
clone size: medium-sized
CDR3 DNA: TGTGCCAGCAGCTTTGTCCTAGCGGCAAATGAGCAGTTCTTC
CDR3 protein: CASSFVLAANEQFF

V gene: TRBV20-1
J gene: TRBJ1-6
D gene: .
clone size: many
CDR3 DNA: TGCAGTGCTAGAGGCAGTACTCCCCTCCACTTT
CDR3 protein: CSARGSTPLHF

V gene: TRBV12-3/TRBV12-4
J gene: TRBJ2-1
D gene: .
clone size: .
CDR3 DNA: TGTGCCAGCGGTAGAGAACTAGTTCGCGAGCAGTTCTTC
CDR3 protein: CASGRELVREQFF

V gene: TRBV29-1
J gene: TRBJ2-1
D gene: TRBD2
clone size: many
CDR3 DNA: TGCAGCGGGGGGACTAGCGGATACAATGAGCAGTTCTTC
CDR3 protein: CSGGTSGYNEQFF

V gene: TRBV20-1
J gene: TRBJ1-3
D gene: .
clone size: .
CDR3 DNA: TGCAGTGCTAGAGAGGGCAGCTCTGGAAACACCATATATTTT
CDR3 protein: CSAREGSSGNTIYF

V gene: TRBV20-1
J gene: TRBJ2-3
D gene: .
clone size: .
CDR3 DNA: TGCAGTGCTAGCAGGCGGGCTAGCACAGATACGCAGTATTTT
CDR3 protein: CSASRRASTDTQYF

V gene: TRBV11-2
J gene: TRBJ2-1
D gene: .
clone size: many
CDR3 DNA: TGTGCCAGCAGCTCCGACAGGACCACGGAGCAGTTCTTC
CDR3 protein: CASSSDRTTEQFF

V gene: TRBV7-9
J gene: TRBJ2-6
D gene: .
clone size: many
CDR3 DNA: TGTGCCAGCAGCTTGCCCTCTGGGGCCAACGTCCTGACTTTC
CDR3 protein: CASSLPSGANVLTF

V gene: TRBV19
J gene: TRBJ2-6
D gene: TRBD1
clone size: many
CDR3 DNA: TGTGCCAGTAGTATCCGACAGGGGACGCGGGCCAACGTCCTGACTTTC
CDR3 protein: CASSIRQGTRANVLTF

V gene: TRBV5-8
J gene: TRBJ1-2
D gene: .
clone size: many
CDR3 DNA: TGTGCCAGCAGCTTGTGGACAGCTCATAACTATGGCTACACCTTC
CDR3 protein: CASSLWTAHNYGYTF

V gene: TRBV19
J gene: TRBJ1-5
D gene: .
clone size: many
CDR3 DNA: TGTGCCAGTAGCCTGGGTGATCAGCCCCAGCATTTT
CDR3 protein: CASSLGDQPQHF

V gene: TRBV20-1
J gene: TRBJ1-5
D gene: .
clone size: many
CDR3 DNA: TGCAGTGCTGCCGTTAATAGCAATCAGCCCCAGCATTTT
CDR3 protein: CSAAVNSNQPQHF

V gene: TRBV7-2
J gene: TRBJ2-7
D gene: .
clone size: many
CDR3 DNA: TGTGCCAGCAGCTTAGACATCTCCTACGAGCAGTACTTC
CDR3 protein: CASSLDISYEQYF

V gene: TRBV5-1
J gene: TRBJ2-5
D gene: .
clone size: many
CDR3 DNA: TGCGCCAGCAGCTTGGAATCTAGTACAGAGACCCAGTACTTC
CDR3 protein: CASSLESSTETQYF

V gene: TRBV19
J gene: TRBJ2-1
D gene: .
clone size: many
CDR3 DNA: TGTGCCAGTAGTATACGTGGACCCTGGACGGGTACCAATGAGCAGTTCTTC
CDR3 protein: CASSIRGPWTGTNEQFF

V gene: TRBV19
J gene: TRBJ2-4
D gene: .
clone size: .
CDR3 DNA: TGTGCCAGTAGTATAGGGGGATTAGCTAAAAACATTCAGTACTTC
CDR3 protein: CASSIGGLAKNIQYF

V gene: TRBV6-2/TRBV6-3
J gene: TRBJ2-3
D gene: .
clone size: many
CDR3 DNA: TGTGCCAGCAGCCCCTTCAGGGGATCCACAGATACGCAGTATTTT
CDR3 protein: CASSPFRGSTDTQYF

V gene: TRBV5-6
J gene: TRBJ2-5
D gene: TRBD1
clone size: .
CDR3 DNA: TGTGCCAGCAGCGGGTATGGGACAGAAGAGACCCAGTACTTC
CDR3 protein: CASSGYGTEETQYF

V gene: TRBV15
J gene: TRBJ2-5
D gene: .
clone size: many
CDR3 DNA: TGTGCCACTTCACTGGCTTACTACCAAGAGACCCAGTACTTC
CDR3 protein: CATSLAYYQETQYF

V gene: TRBV5-6
J gene: TRBJ2-1
D gene: TRBD2
clone size: many
CDR3 DNA: TGTGCCAGCAGCACAGGACTAGCGGGGGTAGGCAATGAGCAGTTCTTC
CDR3 protein: CASSTGLAGVGNEQFF

V gene: TRBV4-3
J gene: TRBJ2-7
D gene: TRBD2
clone size: many
CDR3 DNA: TGCGCCAGCAGCCAAGACGCCCTAGCGGACTCCTACGAGCAGTACTTC
CDR3 protein: CASSQDALADSYEQYF

V gene: TRBV9
J gene: TRBJ2-7
D gene: .
clone size: many
CDR3 DNA: TGTGCCAGCAGCGTAGGGCCCCGGGTGAACGAGCAGTACTTC
CDR3 protein: CASSVGPRVNEQYF

V gene: TRBV5-1
J gene: TRBJ2-1
D gene: .
clone size: few
CDR3 DNA: TGCGCCAGCAGCTACCAATCCTACAATGAGCAGTTCTTC
CDR3 protein: CASSYQSYNEQFF

V gene: TRBV29-1
J gene: TRBJ2-6
D gene: TRBD1
clone size: few
CDR3 DNA: TGCAGCGTCGGACAGGGAAGGTCTGGGGCCAACGTCCTGACTTTC
CDR3 protein: CSVGQGRSGANVLTF

V gene: TRBV19
J gene: TRBJ2-1
D gene: TRBD2
clone size: many
CDR3 DNA: TGTGCCAGTAGTCGGAGGGGAAGTGAACTAGCGGGAGGTTTCCTCAATGAGCAGTTCTTC
CDR3 protein: CASSRRGSELAGGFLNEQFF

V gene: TRBV24-1
J gene: TRBJ2-1
D gene: TRBD2
clone size: many
CDR3 DNA: TGTGCCACCAGTGATAGACTAGCGGGAGTGTCCTACAATGAGCAGTTCTTC
CDR3 protein: CATSDRLAGVSYNEQFF

V gene: TRBV7-9
J gene: TRBJ2-5
D gene: TRBD2
clone size: many
CDR3 DNA: TGTGCCAGCAGCCCCCGACTAGCGGTACAAGAGACCCAGTACTTC
CDR3 protein: CASSPRLAVQETQYF

V gene: TRBV5-1
J gene: TRBJ2-1
D gene: .
clone size: many
CDR3 DNA: TGCGCCAGCAGCTTGGTCCAGTCCCGGGGTGAGCAGTTCTTC
CDR3 protein: CASSLVQSRGEQFF

V gene: TRBV7-2
J gene: TRBJ2-3
D gene: TRBD2
clone size: few
CDR3 DNA: TGTGCCAGCAGCTGGGCCTCGACGGGAGGGAGCACAGATACGCAGTATTTT
CDR3 protein: CASSWASTGGSTDTQYF